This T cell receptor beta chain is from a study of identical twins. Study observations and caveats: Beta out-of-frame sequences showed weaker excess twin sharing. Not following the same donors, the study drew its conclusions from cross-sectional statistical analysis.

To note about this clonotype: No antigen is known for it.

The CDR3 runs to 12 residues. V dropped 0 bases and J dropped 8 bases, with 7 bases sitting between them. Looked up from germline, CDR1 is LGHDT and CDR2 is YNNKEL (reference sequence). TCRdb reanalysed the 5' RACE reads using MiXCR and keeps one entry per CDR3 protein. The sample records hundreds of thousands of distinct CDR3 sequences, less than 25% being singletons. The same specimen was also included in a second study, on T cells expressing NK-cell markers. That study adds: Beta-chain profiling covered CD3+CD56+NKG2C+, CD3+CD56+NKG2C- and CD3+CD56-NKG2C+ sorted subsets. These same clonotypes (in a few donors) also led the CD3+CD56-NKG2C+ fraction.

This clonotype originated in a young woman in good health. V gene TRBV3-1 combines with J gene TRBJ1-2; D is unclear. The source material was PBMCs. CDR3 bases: TGTGCCAGCAGCCAAGATGAGTTCGGCTACACCTTC. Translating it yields CASSQDEFGYTF.